Following are 28 T cell receptor beta chains from one sample sequenced in a study of cytotoxic CD8 clonotypes in ibrutinib-treated CLL (dated by TCRdb to the early 2020s). The library was generated by the immunoSEQ multiplex PCR assay. TCRdb obtained this table from immuneACCESS and retained in-frame rearrangements with V and J assigned. These tables miss some clones; where compared with another copy, unresolved V genes account for less than half of the shortfall, and the remainder is unexplained. A total of around 250,000 clones appear in this sample, roughly 70% of them only once. Approximately 15% of the sample goes to the ten largest clones. Per the publication, the time point label means: roughly 25 months on ibrutinib. The material was PBMCs, obtained after 24 months of ibrutinib treatment. The source is a human donor with chronic lymphocytic leukemia.

This clone was found once. This sequence joins TRBV9 and TRBJ1-1; 8 nucleotides align to TRBD1. V gave up 0 bases and J gave up 4 bases; unmatched junction bases: 11. This CDR3 is 17 amino acids long. Per the germline V gene, CDR1 is SGDLS and CDR2 is YYNGEE. CDR3 in DNA: TGTGCCAGCAGCGTAGCTCCAGGGGGCGTTATGGGCACTGAAGCTTTCTTT. This encodes CASSVAPGGVMGTEAFF.

The chain couples TRBV7-2 to TRBJ2-3; D is possibly TRBD2 (6 bases). Trimming removed 5 bases at V and 8 bases at J, with 14 bases between. The CDR3 has 13 residues. CDR1 SGHTA and CDR2 FQGNSA come from the germline V gene. In DNA, the CDR3 is TGTGCCAGCAGCGCTCGCGGGATCCCTACGCAGTATTTT. Encoded protein: CASSARGIPTQYF.

This clone has more than one count but fewer than ten. The chain recombines TRBV7-9 with TRBJ2-3; 7 bases fit TRBD1. The CDR3 is 15 residues long. Losses at the gene ends were 6 bases for V and 2 bases for J; bases not matched to a gene: 8. Germline CDR1 is SEHNR and CDR2 is FQNEAQ (reference sequence). The DNA for the CDR3 is TGTGCCAGCAGAGACGACAGGGCTTACACAGATACGCAGTATTTT. This gives the protein CASRDDRAYTDTQYF.

This clone was counted between two and nine times. This chain connects TRBV7-9 to TRBJ1-2; D possibly corresponds to TRBD1 (5 bases). Germline-derived CDR1 and CDR2 are SEHNR and FQNEAQ (reference sequence). V gave up 8 bases and J gave up 4 bases, with 17 bases separating them. The CDR3 is 14 amino acids. CDR3 amino acids: CASEGIGESYGYTF. The CDR3 DNA reads TGTGCCAGCGAGGGGATCGGAGAGAGCTATGGCTACACCTTC.

J is TRBJ1-2 and V is TRBV4-2, with 7 bases identical to TRBD1. J was trimmed by 4 bases and V by 0 bases; bases with no gene match: 5. CDR3 size: 15 residues. Germline values: CDR1 LGHNA, CDR2 YNFKEQ. The CDR3 is CASSQERQGGYGYTF. The CDR3 nucleotides read TGTGCCAGCAGCCAAGAACGGCAGGGGGGCTATGGCTACACCTTC.

The chain joins TRBV30 to TRBJ2-1; 15 bases line up with TRBD2. The CDR3 has 24 amino acids. Germline CDR1 reads GTSNPN; CDR2 reads SVGIG (reference sequence). V lost 4 bases to trimming and J lost 1 base; unmatched junction nucleotides: 26. The CDR3 is CAWTKWVTGEPGLAGGLSYNEQFF. DNA for the CDR3: TGTGCCTGGACTAAATGGGTCACAGGAGAACCGGGACTAGCGGGAGGCTTGTCCTACAATGAGCAGTTCTTC.

The rearrangement links TRBV11-1 to TRBJ2-1; D is unresolved. V was trimmed by 5 bases and J by 4 bases, leaving 9 bases between them. Germline assignment: CDR1 SGHAT and CDR2 FQDESV (reference sequence). The CDR3 contains 13 residues. The chain's CDR3 is CASSITNYNEQFF. The CDR3, as DNA: TGTGCCAGCAGCATCACTAATTACAATGAGCAGTTCTTC.

This chain links TRBV4-2 with TRBJ2-7; D is uncertain. In germline, CDR1 is LGHNA, CDR2 YNFKEQ. This CDR3 spans 12 amino acids. Trimming took off 3 bases at V and 3 bases at J, with 6 bases between the two ends. The DNA of the CDR3 is TGTGCCAGCAGCCAGGATAGCTACGAGCAGTACTTC. Translating gives CASSQDSYEQYF.

The gene calls are TRBV9 and TRBJ2-3; D might be TRBD2 (6 bases). V shed 0 bases and J shed 2 bases, with 13 bases lying between them. Looked up from germline, CDR1 is SGDLS and CDR2 is YYNGEE. The CDR3 length is 16 residues. As DNA, the CDR3 is TGTGCCAGCAGCGTAGATTGGGACTTCGACACAGATACGCAGTATTTT. Amino acids: CASSVDWDFDTDTQYF.

This sequence joins TRBV19 and TRBJ2-2; D not certain. The germline V gene encodes CDR1 LNHDA and CDR2 SQIVND (reference sequence). CDR3 length: 13 amino acids. Trimming cost V 4 bases and J 5 bases, with 8 bases left between them. The CDR3 DNA sequence: TGTGCCAGTAGTACTTTTACAACCGGGGAGCTGTTTTTT. Translation gives CASSTFTTGELFF. Looking up the rest from reference TRBV19 and TRBJ2-2 gives the full variable domain: DGGITQSPKYLFRKEGQNVTLSCEQNLNHDAMYWYRQDPGQGLRLIYYSQIVNDFQKGDIAEGYSVSREKKESFPLTVTSAQKNPTAFYLCASSTFTTGELFFGEGSRLTVL.

This chain links TRBV4-3 with TRBJ2-5, with 8 bases that match TRBD1. The CDR3 has 16 amino acids. Germline V gene lookup returns CDR1 LGHNA and CDR2 YSLEER. The V and J ends lost 4 bases and 3 bases, in that order; junction bases with no gene match: 10. The CDR3 DNA follows: TGCGCCAGCAGCCCATGGGCAGGGGGCGCGGAAGAGACCCAGTACTTC. Protein product: CASSPWAGGAEETQYF.

This clone was seen a single time. The chain couples TRBV25-1 to TRBJ2-7; D might be TRBD2 (7 bases). This CDR3 contains 15 residues. The germline V gene has CDR1 MGHDK and CDR2 SYGVNS. Trimming took 2 bases from V and 5 from J, leaving 16 bases between them. Written as DNA, the CDR3 is TGTGCCAGCAGTGAAGGTGGGGGGGCGTACCACGAGCAGTACTTC. Translating gives CASSEGGGAYHEQYF.

The chain combines TRBV19 with TRBJ2-3, with TRBD2 identical over 9 bases. The V gene's germline CDR1 is LNHDA and CDR2 SQIVND (reference sequence). J was trimmed by 5 bases and V by 7 bases; bases with no gene match: 10. The CDR3 spans 15 residues. The CDR3 DNA reads TGTGCCAGTACCGCCTTAGCGGGAGCTGGAGATACGCAGTATTTT. It specifies CASTALAGAGDTQYF.

The J gene is TRBJ2-5, the V gene TRBV9, with TRBD2 identical over 10 bases. The V gene's germline CDR1 is SGDLS and CDR2 YYNGEE. After removal of 0 bases from V and 4 bases from J, the junction contained 18 bases not matched to a gene. This CDR3 region has 20 residues. CDR3 in amino acids: CASSVGEFRLAGPSRETQYF. The CDR3 DNA reads TGTGCCAGCAGCGTAGGGGAGTTTCGACTAGCGGGCCCTAGTAGAGAGACCCAGTACTTC.

In this sample, this clone turned up once. This sequence joins TRBV28 and TRBJ1-3, with D possibly matching TRBD1 (5 bases). Trimming took 5 bases from V and 6 from J, leaving 14 bases between them. Germline V lookup: CDR1 MDHEN, CDR2 SYDVKM. This CDR3 region has 14 residues. The CDR3 DNA reads as TGTGCCAGCAGTCCAGGGACCCTGGAAAACACCATATATTTT. Its protein is CASSPGTLENTIYF. Together with reference TRBV28 and TRBJ1-3, the CDR3 gives the full variable domain: DVKVTQSSRYLVKRTGEKVFLECVQDMDHENMFWYRQDPGLGLRLIYFSYDVKMKEKGDIPEGYSVSREKKERFSLILESASTNQTSMYLCASSPGTLENTIYFGEGSWLTVV.

The chain joins TRBV30 to TRBJ1-5; 9 nucleotides line up with TRBD1. The CDR3 has 15 residues. After removal of 4 bases from V and 6 bases from J, the junction contained 10 bases not matched to a gene. CDR1 GTSNPN and CDR2 SVGIG come from the germline V gene (reference sequence). The CDR3 DNA is TGTGCCTGGAAGGCTACAGGGGGCGCGGGTCAGCCCCAGCATTTT. Its translation: CAWKATGGAGQPQHF.

This clone has more than one count but fewer than ten. The chain combines TRBV5-1 with TRBJ2-7, with D possibly TRBD2 on 6 matching bases. This CDR3 comprises 16 residues. Germline V lookup: CDR1 SGHRS, CDR2 YFSETQ. V lost 6 bases and J 0 bases, leaving 19 bases between the germline ends. CDR3: CASNPGSGLSSYEQYF. The CDR3 DNA sequence: TGCGCCAGCAACCCGGGGTCGGGACTGAGCTCCTACGAGCAGTACTTC.

This chain uses TRBV11-3 with TRBJ2-5; D is unclear. V was shortened by 1 base and J by 2 bases, with 5 bases between the two germline ends. In germline, CDR1 is SGHNT, CDR2 YENEEA. There are 13 residues in the CDR3. CDR3 nucleotides: TGTGCCAGCAGCTTAGGGCAGCAAGAGACCCAGTACTTC. Translating it yields CASSLGQQETQYF.

The J gene is TRBJ2-3, the V gene TRBV7-3; D gene uncertain. Trimming took 4 bases from V and 6 from J, leaving 11 bases between them. Germline V lookup: CDR1 SGHTA, CDR2 FQGTGA. This CDR3 is 13 amino acids long. The CDR3: CASSWVVGDTQYF. The CDR3 DNA sequence: TGTGCCAGCAGCTGGGTTGTTGGGGATACGCAGTATTTT. The full variable domain, completed using reference TRBV7-3 and TRBJ2-3, is GAGVSQTPSNKVTEKGKYVELRCDPISGHTALYWYRQSLGQGPEFLIYFQGTGAADDSGLPNDRFFAVRPEGSVSTLKIQRTERGDSAVYLCASSWVVGDTQYFGPGTRLTVL.

The chain couples TRBV25-1 to TRBJ1-4; D unclear. Germline V gives CDR1 MGHDK, CDR2 SYGVNS. The CDR3 has 14 amino acids. Deletions cut 2 bases from V and 7 bases from J, with 11 bases between. CDR3 DNA: TGTGCCAGCAGTGAAAAAATTGCCCCTGAAAAACTGTTTTTT. This gives the protein CASSEKIAPEKLFF.

This clone has just a few counts. V and J are TRBV5-1 and TRBJ2-3; D is uncertain. This CDR3 has 12 amino acids. Deletions cut 1 base from V and 4 bases from J, with 4 bases between. CDR1 and CDR2 (germline): SGHRS, YFSETQ. CDR3 DNA: TGCGCCAGCAGCTTGAGTGCAGATACGCAGTATTTT. It translates to CASSLSADTQYF.

The J gene is TRBJ2-5, the V gene TRBV15; 13 bases line up with TRBD2. CDR3 length: 19 residues. The germline gives CDR1 LNHNV, CDR2 YYDKDF (reference sequence). The ends lost 1 base at V and 5 bases at J; junction bases unmatched: 13. The CDR3 nucleotides are TGTGCCACCAGCAGAGGCCGAACTAGCGGGAGGGCCCGGGAGGAGACCCAGTACTTC. Its translation: CATSRGRTSGRAREETQYF.

The chain couples TRBV6-5 to TRBJ1-6, with TRBD1 identical over 7 bases. Germline V gene lookup returns CDR1 MNHEY and CDR2 SVGAGI. V was clipped by 5 bases and J by 7 bases; unmatched bases: 5. There are 14 residues in the CDR3. The DNA for the CDR3 is TGTGCCAGCAGTCCCGACAGGGCAAATTCACCCCTCCACTTT. This codes for CASSPDRANSPLHF.

The genes are TRBV9 and TRBJ1-5; D not resolved. The germline V gene has CDR1 SGDLS and CDR2 YYNGEE. Deletions cut 0 bases from V and 5 bases from J, with 9 bases between. The CDR3 is 14 residues long. The CDR3 loop is CASSVEEGYQPQHF. CDR3 sequence (DNA): TGTGCCAGCAGCGTAGAGGAGGGTTATCAGCCCCAGCATTTT. The complete variable domain, with remaining parts taken from reference TRBV9 and TRBJ1-5, reads DSGVTQTPKHLITATGQRVTLRCSPRSGDLSVYWYQQSLDQGLQFLIQYYNGEERAKGNILERFSAQQFPDLHSELNLSSLELGDSALYFCASSVEEGYQPQHFGDGTRLSIL.

This clone was found a few times. V usage is TRBV27 and J usage is TRBJ2-5; TRBD2 agrees at 8 bases. The CDR3 is 16 residues long. The J segment lost 1 base and the V segment lost 8 bases, leaving 12 bases of the junction unmatched. Germline CDR1 is MNHEY and CDR2 is SMNVEV (reference sequence). CDR3 sequence (DNA): TGTGCCAGCGCTAGAAGTGCGGGAGGCCTCCAAGAGACCCAGTACTTC. It specifies CASARSAGGLQETQYF.

V and J are TRBV6-5 and TRBJ1-5; D gene unclear. The CDR3 extends over 13 amino acids. The germline gives CDR1 MNHEY, CDR2 SVGAGI. V lost 10 bases to trimming and J lost 4 bases, with 14 bases between them. CDR3 nucleotides: TGTGCCACGCGGACGGCGCTAAATCAGCCCCAGCATTTT. Residues: CATRTALNQPQHF.

The chain links TRBV15 to TRBJ1-2; 11 nucleotides line up with TRBD1. V lost 5 bases to trimming and J lost 3 bases; unmatched junction nucleotides: 5. Per the germline V gene, CDR1 is LNHNV and CDR2 is YYDKDF (reference sequence). The CDR3 is 15 residues long. The CDR3 DNA sequence: TGTGCCACCAGCGCGCCGGGACAGGGGGACTATGGCTACACCTTC. It encodes CATSAPGQGDYGYTF.

This clone was seen only a few times. The chain recombines TRBV25-1 with TRBJ2-1; 14 nucleotides agree with TRBD2. The CDR3 sequence is 17 residues long. Germline V gene lookup returns CDR1 MGHDK and CDR2 SYGVNS. V lost 5 bases and J lost 5; bases outside the gene matches: 8. The DNA of the CDR3 is TGTGCCAGCAGTAAACAAAAGGGACTAGCGGGAGACAATGAGCAGTTCTTC. Translation: CASSKQKGLAGDNEQFF.